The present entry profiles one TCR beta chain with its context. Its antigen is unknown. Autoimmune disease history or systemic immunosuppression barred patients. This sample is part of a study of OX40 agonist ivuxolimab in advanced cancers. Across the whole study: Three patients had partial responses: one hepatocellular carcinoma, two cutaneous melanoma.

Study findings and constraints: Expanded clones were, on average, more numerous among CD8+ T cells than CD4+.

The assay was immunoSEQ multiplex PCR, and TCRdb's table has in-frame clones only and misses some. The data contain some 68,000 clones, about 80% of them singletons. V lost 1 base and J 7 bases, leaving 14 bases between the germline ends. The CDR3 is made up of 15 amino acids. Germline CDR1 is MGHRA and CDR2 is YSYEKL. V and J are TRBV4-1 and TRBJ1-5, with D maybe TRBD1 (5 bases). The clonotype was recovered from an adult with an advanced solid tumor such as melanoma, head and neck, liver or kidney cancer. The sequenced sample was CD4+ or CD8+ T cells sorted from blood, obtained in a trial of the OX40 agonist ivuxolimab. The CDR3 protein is CASSQVWDLKQPQHF. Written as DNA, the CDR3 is TGCGCCAGCAGCCAAGTGTGGGACTTAAAACAGCCCCAGCATTTT.